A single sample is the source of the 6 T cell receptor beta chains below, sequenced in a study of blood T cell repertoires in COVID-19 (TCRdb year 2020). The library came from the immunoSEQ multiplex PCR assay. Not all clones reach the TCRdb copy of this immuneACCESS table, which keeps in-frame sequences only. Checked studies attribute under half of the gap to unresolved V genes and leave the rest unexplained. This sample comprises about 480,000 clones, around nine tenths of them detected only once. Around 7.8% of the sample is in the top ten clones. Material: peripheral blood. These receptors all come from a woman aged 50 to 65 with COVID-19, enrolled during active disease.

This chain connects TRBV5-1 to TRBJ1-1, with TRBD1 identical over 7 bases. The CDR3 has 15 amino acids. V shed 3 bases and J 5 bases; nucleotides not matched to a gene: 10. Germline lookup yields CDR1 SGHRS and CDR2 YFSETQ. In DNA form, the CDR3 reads TGCGCCAGCAGCTGGGGACAGCCAGGGGTGACTGAAGCTTTCTTT. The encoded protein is CASSWGQPGVTEAFF.

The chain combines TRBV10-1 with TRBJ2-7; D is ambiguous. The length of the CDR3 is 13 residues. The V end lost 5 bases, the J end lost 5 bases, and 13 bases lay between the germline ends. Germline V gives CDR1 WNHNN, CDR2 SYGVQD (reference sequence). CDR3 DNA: TGCGCCAGCAGTTCGCGGATCGTCGACGAGCAGTACTTC. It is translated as CASSSRIVDEQYF.

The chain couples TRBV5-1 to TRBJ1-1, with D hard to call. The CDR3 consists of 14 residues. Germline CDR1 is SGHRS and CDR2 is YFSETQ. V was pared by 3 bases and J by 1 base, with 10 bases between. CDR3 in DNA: TGCGCCAGCAGCTCCGGGAGGAGGAACACTGAAGCTTTCTTT. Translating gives CASSSGRRNTEAFF.

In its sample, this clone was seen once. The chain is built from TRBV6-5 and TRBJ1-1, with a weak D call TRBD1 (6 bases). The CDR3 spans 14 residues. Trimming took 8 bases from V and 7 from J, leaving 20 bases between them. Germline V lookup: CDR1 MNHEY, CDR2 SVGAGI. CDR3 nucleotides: TGTGCCAGCGGGGTGAACAGGGCCTGGGGTGAAGCTTTCTTT. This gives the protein CASGVNRAWGEAFF.

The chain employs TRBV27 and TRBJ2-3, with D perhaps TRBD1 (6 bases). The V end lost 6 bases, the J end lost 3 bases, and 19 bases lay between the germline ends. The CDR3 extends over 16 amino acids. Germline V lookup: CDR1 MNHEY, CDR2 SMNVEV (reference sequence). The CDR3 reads CASRLKQGVGTDTQYF. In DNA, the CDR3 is TGTGCCAGCAGGCTAAAACAGGGAGTTGGGACAGATACGCAGTATTTT.

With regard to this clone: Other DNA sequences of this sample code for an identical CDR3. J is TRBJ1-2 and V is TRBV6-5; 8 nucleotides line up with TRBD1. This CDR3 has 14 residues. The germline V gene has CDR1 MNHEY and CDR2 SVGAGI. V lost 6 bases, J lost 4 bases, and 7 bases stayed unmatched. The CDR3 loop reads CASSRGQGGYGYTF. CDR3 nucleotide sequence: TGTGCCAGCAGCCGAGGACAGGGAGGCTATGGCTACACCTTC.